The next 18 T cell receptor beta chains were all read from a single sample in a study of blood T cell repertoires in COVID-19. Data came from immunoSEQ multiplex PCR; TCRdb stores just in-frame clones and leaves some out. This sample carries 160,000 or so clones, 81% of them seen once, and the ten largest clones take roughly 6%. The specimen was PBMCs or T cells enriched from blood (not recorded which). The receptors originated from a woman in her 40s with acute COVID-19.

Here the CDR3 reads CASSWGLGQGHEDTQYF. As DNA, the CDR3 is TGCGCCAGCAGCTGGGGACTTGGACAGGGCCATGAAGATACGCAGTATTTT. The rearrangement joins TRBV5-1 to TRBJ2-3, with 8 nucleotides matching TRBD1. CDR3 length equals 17 residues. Germline V gene lookup returns CDR1 SGHRS and CDR2 YFSETQ. V dropped 3 bases and J dropped 5; count of bases not matched to a gene: 14.

The J gene is TRBJ1-5, the V gene TRBV19; TRBD1 matches 7 bases. Germline V lookup: CDR1 LNHDA, CDR2 SQIVND (reference sequence). Trimming removed 5 bases from V and 4 bases from J; junction bases left unmatched: 2. This CDR3 region has 13 residues. The CDR3 DNA reads TGTGCCAGTAGTTCGACAGGGAATCAGCCCCAGCATTTT. Its protein product is CASSSTGNQPQHF.

This clone appeared a single time. The genes are TRBV27 and TRBJ1-1; no firm D call. The length of the CDR3 is 13 residues. V dropped 4 bases and J dropped 5 bases, with 11 bases sitting between them. The germline V gene encodes CDR1 MNHEY and CDR2 SMNVEV (reference sequence). CDR3 protein: CASSSQAGTEAFF. The CDR3 DNA reads TGTGCCAGCAGTTCCCAGGCGGGGACTGAAGCTTTCTTT.

This clone was found once. J is TRBJ1-3 and V is TRBV6-5; a weak D match, TRBD1 (5 bases). V lost 0 bases and J lost 2, with 11 bases in between. Per the germline V gene, CDR1 is MNHEY and CDR2 is SVGAGI. The length of the CDR3 is 16 residues. The CDR3 reads CASSYSSGRAGNTIYF. As DNA, the CDR3 is TGTGCCAGCAGTTACTCGAGTGGCAGGGCTGGAAACACCATATATTTT.

The chain is built from TRBV6-4 and TRBJ1-6, with 8 bases that match TRBD1. The CDR3 is 15 residues long. V lost 5 bases to trimming and J lost 7 bases; unmatched junction nucleotides: 7. In germline, CDR1 is MRHNA, CDR2 SNTAGT. CDR3 nucleotide sequence: TGTGCCAGCAGTCTCGGACAGGGTTCCAATTCACCCCTCCACTTT. Translating gives CASSLGQGSNSPLHF.

This chain connects TRBV30 to TRBJ1-2; 9 bases agree with TRBD1. CDR1 is GTSNPN, CDR2 SVGIG, per germline (reference sequence). The CDR3 has 15 amino acids. V was clipped by 5 bases and J by 5 bases; unmatched bases: 12. Written as DNA, the CDR3 is TGTGCCTGGGCACGGACAGGGGACAGTTGGTATGGCTACACCTTC. Translating gives CAWARTGDSWYGYTF.

The rearrangement links TRBV19 to TRBJ1-1; D gene uncertain. Germline-derived CDR1 and CDR2 are LNHDA and SQIVND (reference sequence). Trimming stripped 3 bases from V and 2 bases from J, with 10 bases between. The CDR3 loop spans 14 amino acids. The CDR3 region is CASSITQVNTEAFF. CDR3 sequence (DNA): TGTGCCAGTAGTATTACCCAGGTTAACACTGAAGCTTTCTTT.

This chain connects TRBV5-6 to TRBJ2-7; 9 nucleotides match TRBD2. Germline lookup yields CDR1 SGHDT and CDR2 YYEEEE. J gave up 0 bases and V 3 bases, and 7 bases lay outside the gene matches. The CDR3 runs to 16 residues. The CDR3: CASSSRLAESSYEQYF. CDR3 DNA sequence: TGTGCCAGCAGCTCCCGACTAGCGGAGAGCTCCTACGAGCAGTACTTC.

The chain combines TRBV7-8 with TRBJ2-1; D unclear. Per the germline V gene, CDR1 is SGHVS and CDR2 is FQNEAQ. This CDR3 contains 13 residues. Trimming left V 5 bases short and J 6 bases short, with 11 bases between. CDR3 amino acids: CASSPDTVNEQFF. The CDR3 coding sequence is TGTGCCAGCAGCCCTGACACCGTCAATGAGCAGTTCTTC.

The chain combines TRBV5-1 with TRBJ2-1, with 7 bases matching TRBD2. Germline lookup yields CDR1 SGHRS and CDR2 YFSETQ. V was pared by 0 bases and J by 9 bases, with 3 bases of the junction left unmatched. This CDR3 region has 13 residues. The CDR3 sequence: CASSLDLAGEQFF. The CDR3 nucleotides read TGCGCCAGCAGCTTGGATTTAGCGGGTGAGCAGTTCTTC.

J is TRBJ2-3 and V is TRBV3-1 (or the pseudogene TRBV3-2); 8 positions match TRBD2. Unmatched junction bases numbered 10, after V lost 4 bases and J lost 4 bases. This CDR3 comprises 16 residues. The germline V gene has CDR1 LGHDT and CDR2 YNNKEL (reference sequence). CDR3 in DNA: TGTGCCAGCAGCCCTTCGGGCCCGGGAGGGTCAGATACGCAGTATTTT. Translation gives CASSPSGPGGSDTQYF.

The rearrangement joins TRBV7-9 to TRBJ1-5, with D possibly TRBD1 on 5 matching bases. This CDR3 contains 13 residues. Deletions cut 5 bases from V and 3 bases from J, with 8 bases between. Germline CDR1 SEHNR, CDR2 FQNEAQ (reference sequence). The CDR3 loop reads CASSRGLNQPQHF. The CDR3 DNA follows: TGTGCCAGCAGCAGGGGACTCAATCAGCCCCAGCATTTT.

This sequence joins TRBV6-1 and TRBJ2-3, with 12 bases matching TRBD2. V was clipped by 1 base and J by 5 bases; unmatched bases: 7. Germline V CDR1 and CDR2: MNHNS, SASEGT. The length of the CDR3 is 17 residues. This CDR3 is CASSEGETSGRRDTQYF. CDR3 DNA: TGTGCCAGCAGTGAAGGGGAGACTAGCGGGAGAAGAGATACGCAGTATTTT.

V is TRBV5-1 and J is TRBJ2-7, with D possibly TRBD1 on 6 matching bases. CDR1 and CDR2 (germline): SGHRS, YFSETQ. There are 15 residues in the CDR3. V lost 2 bases and J 3 bases, leaving 15 bases between the germline ends. CDR3 amino acids: CASSFQTGLYYEQYF. The DNA of the CDR3 is TGCGCCAGCAGCTTCCAAACAGGGCTTTACTACGAGCAGTACTTC. The entire variable domain, with the rest obtained from reference TRBV5-1 and TRBJ2-7, is as follows: KAGVTQTPRYLIKTRGQQVTLSCSPISGHRSVSWYQQTPGQGLQFLFEYFSETQRNKGNFPGRFSGRQFSNSRSEMNVSTLELGDSALYLCASSFQTGLYYEQYFGPGTRLTVT.

The chain employs TRBV3-1 (or the pseudogene TRBV3-2) and TRBJ2-1, with 9 nucleotides matching TRBD1. V lost 4 bases, J lost 1 base, and 5 bases stayed unmatched. Germline CDR1 reads LGHDT; CDR2 reads YNNKEL (reference sequence). The CDR3 is 16 residues long. In nucleotides, the CDR3 is TGTGCCAGCAGCCCCCGACAGGGGGGGTCCTACAATGAGCAGTTCTTC. It specifies CASSPRQGGSYNEQFF.

The sample holds many counts of this clone. CDR3 sequence reads: CASSPRGGSDTGELFF. The CDR3 DNA reads TGTGCCAGCTCACCACGAGGCGGGAGTGACACCGGGGAGCTGTTTTTT. The chain uses TRBV18 and TRBJ2-2, with 7 bases identical to TRBD2. Germline V gives CDR1 KGHSH, CDR2 LQKENI. V lost 1 base to trimming and J lost 3 bases; unmatched junction nucleotides: 5. This CDR3 is built from 16 residues.

The chain employs TRBV3-1 (or the pseudogene TRBV3-2) and TRBJ2-2; 10 bases align to TRBD2. CDR3 length: 17 residues. V lost 4 bases to trimming and J lost 1 base; unmatched junction nucleotides: 6. Germline assignment: CDR1 LGHDT and CDR2 YNNKEL (reference sequence). CDR3 residues: CASSPSGSGKNTGELFF. DNA for the CDR3: TGTGCCAGCAGCCCTAGCGGGAGTGGGAAGAACACCGGGGAGCTGTTTTTT.

The chain combines TRBV3-1 (or the pseudogene TRBV3-2) with TRBJ1-1; D is ambiguous. Germline V gene data show CDR1 as LGHDT and CDR2 as YNNKEL (reference sequence). CDR3 length equals 13 residues. V lost 2 bases and J lost 1, with 5 bases in between. The CDR3 DNA follows: TGTGCCAGCAGCCAATCAGGGAACACTGAAGCTTTCTTT. As protein: CASSQSGNTEAFF.